The clone carrying this T cell receptor (beta chain) was recorded many times. Its antigen is still unknown. The data were obtained in a study of T cells in Graves' hyperthyroidism and ophthalmopathy. Study-level points and caveats: Onset of ophthalmopathy came a median roughly 6.5 months after the model predicted it. Blood samples included most of the expanded thyroid clonotypes exceeding 0.001. In the analysis, a 13 V-J model separated ophthalmopathy from stable hyperthyroidism.

Among the patients, aged 18 to 65, hyperthyroidism was newly diagnosed and had lasted under 2 months. RNA transcripts yielded amplified TCR beta CDR3 regions. RT-PCR in the first round (using the HTBI primer set) targeted the TCR CDR3. TCRdb used MiXCR to reprocess the multiplex PCR reads, holding one entry per CDR3 protein. The data contain over 700,000 distinct CDR3 sequences, around 39% of them singletons. From germline, CDR1 is SGHTA and CDR2 FQGNSA. The CDR3 contains 14 residues. Deletions cut 4 bases from V and 2 bases from J, with 11 bases between. The V and J genes are TRBV7-2 and TRBJ1-2; TRBD1 is a possible D gene (5 bases). The sequenced sample was blood. The TCR sequence derives from a man aged 18 to 35 with Graves' hyperthyroidism. The CDR3 spells CASSSWGTNYGYTF. The CDR3 DNA sequence: TGTGCCAGCAGCTCTTGGGGCACAAACTATGGCTACACCTTC.